The 18 T cell receptor beta chains given below trace back to one sample, sequenced in a study of blood T cell repertoires in COVID-19. Sequencing was performed with immunoSEQ multiplex PCR; in TCRdb, only in-frame clones are kept and a portion is missing. This sample has 40,000 to 50,000 clones; 65% to 90% occur once, and the top ten carry less than 3%. Sequenced material: peripheral blood. These TCRs come from a woman older than 75 with acute or convalescent COVID-19.

This chain connects TRBV7-2 to TRBJ1-2, with 10 bases lining up with TRBD1. Germline CDR1 SGHTA, CDR2 FQGNSA. This CDR3 has 15 residues. Unmatched junction bases numbered 2, after V lost 3 bases and J lost 1 base. The CDR3: CASSLWTGGNYGYTF. DNA for the CDR3: TGTGCCAGCAGCTTGTGGACAGGGGGTAACTATGGCTACACCTTC.

The rearrangement joins TRBV10-3 to TRBJ1-2, with 8 bases fitting TRBD1. Germline V gene sequence: CDR1 ENHRY, CDR2 SYGVKD. V dropped 4 bases and J dropped 8; count of bases not matched to a gene: 9. The CDR3 is made up of 14 amino acids. The CDR3 DNA reads TGTGCCATCAGTGTGACAGGGGCCCCAGTCGGCTACACCTTC. Residues: CAISVTGAPVGYTF.

The chain employs TRBV5-6 and TRBJ1-2, with 8 bases aligning to TRBD1. Germline-derived CDR1 and CDR2 are SGHDT and YYEEEE. CDR3 size: 15 residues. Trimming took 4 bases from V and 4 from J; bases not matched to a gene: 9. The CDR3 here is CASSRKTGAGYGYTF. The CDR3 DNA is TGTGCCAGCAGCAGGAAGACAGGGGCCGGCTATGGCTACACCTTC.

This clone was detected only once. The chain employs TRBV10-1 and TRBJ2-2; D is unclear. CDR1 and CDR2 from the germline V gene are WNHNN and SYGVQD (reference sequence). The CDR3 covers 12 residues. Deletions cut 3 bases from V and 6 bases from J, with 5 bases between. The CDR3 DNA follows: TGCGCCAGCAGTGATGGGCCCGGGGAGCTGTTTTTT. Protein product: CASSDGPGELFF.

V usage is TRBV2 and J usage is TRBJ2-7; no definite D call. V lost 3 bases to trimming and J lost 4 bases, with 4 bases between them. CDR3 size: 11 residues. Germline V CDR1 and CDR2: SNHLY, FYNNEI. The CDR3 bases are TGTGCCAGCAGTGAGAGGTACGAGCAGTACTTC. Translated: CASSERYEQYF.

The chain links TRBV7-6 to TRBJ2-7; 7 bases agree with TRBD2. Germline V gene sequence: CDR1 SGHVS, CDR2 FNYEAQ. V lost 5 bases to trimming and J lost 2 bases; unmatched junction nucleotides: 9. The CDR3 has 15 residues. CDR3 region: CASSPWGGTTYEQYF. The CDR3 DNA reads as TGTGCCAGCAGCCCCTGGGGGGGAACAACCTACGAGCAGTACTTC.

The V call is TRBV5-1, the J call TRBJ1-1; D call uncertain. From germline, CDR1 is SGHRS and CDR2 YFSETQ. CDR3 size: 14 residues. With 0 bases removed from V and 5 bases from J, the gap between germline ends came to 11 bases. The chain's CDR3 is CASSLETFVTEAFF. For the CDR3, the DNA is TGCGCCAGCAGCTTGGAGACTTTTGTTACTGAAGCTTTCTTT.

The chain employs TRBV19 and TRBJ1-2, with 8 bases identical to TRBD1. Germline CDR1 reads LNHDA; CDR2 reads SQIVND (reference sequence). This CDR3 has 14 amino acids. V shed 7 bases and J 6 bases; nucleotides not matched to a gene: 10. The DNA for the CDR3 is TGTGCCAGTATCCCTCCGACAGGGGAAAATGGCTACACCTTC. Translated, it gives CASIPPTGENGYTF.

V and J are TRBV19 and TRBJ1-6, with 9 positions matching TRBD1. V lost 4 bases, J lost 13 bases, and 11 bases stayed unmatched. CDR3 length equals 15 residues. Germline V gives CDR1 LNHDA, CDR2 SQIVND (reference sequence). The CDR3 region has the DNA TGTGCCAGTAGTAAAAACCCGGGACAGGGCCTCCCCCTCCACTTT. It translates to CASSKNPGQGLPLHF.

The chain joins TRBV4-2 to TRBJ1-2; no definite D call. The CDR3 consists of 16 residues. Germline-derived CDR1 and CDR2 are LGHNA and YNFKEQ. The ends were cut back, 0 bases at V and 1 base at J, with 12 bases in the middle. CDR3 nucleotides: TGTGCCAGCAGCCAAGAAGTAGCCCCAGTTAACTATGGCTACACCTTC. This encodes CASSQEVAPVNYGYTF.

This chain links TRBV6-5 with TRBJ1-1; 10 bases line up with TRBD1. The germline V gene has CDR1 MNHEY and CDR2 SVGAGI. The CDR3 sequence is 14 residues long. J gave up 10 bases and V 5 bases, and 10 bases lay outside the gene matches. The CDR3 is CASSTPGQGSGAFF. The CDR3 nucleotides read TGTGCCAGCAGTACTCCGGGACAGGGGTCTGGAGCTTTCTTT.

The chain combines TRBV7-9 with TRBJ2-4, with TRBD2 matching 11 bases. The CDR3 length is 15 residues. V was clipped by 3 bases and J by 6 bases; unmatched bases: 4. Germline-derived CDR1 and CDR2 are SEHNR and FQNEAQ (reference sequence). The CDR3: CASSFLAGGPNIQYF. CDR3 in DNA: TGTGCCAGCAGCTTCTTAGCGGGGGGGCCAAACATTCAGTACTTC.

J is TRBJ2-1 and V is TRBV25-1; a weak D match, TRBD2 (6 bases). Germline values: CDR1 MGHDK, CDR2 SYGVNS. V lost 3 bases, J lost 4 bases, and 13 bases lay in between. The CDR3 runs to 15 residues. The CDR3 nucleotides read TGTGCCAGCAGTGATAAGGCGGGGTCGTACAATGAGCAGTTCTTC. Protein: CASSDKAGSYNEQFF. Full variable domain (outside the CDR3, taken from reference TRBV25-1 and TRBJ2-1): EADIYQTPRYLVIGTGKKITLECSQTMGHDKMYWYQQDPGMELHLIHYSYGVNSTEKGDLSSESTVSRIRTEHFPLTLESARPSHTSQYLCASSDKAGSYNEQFFGPGTRLTVL.

The V gene is TRBV5-1, the J gene TRBJ2-3; D remains ambiguous. The germline V gene encodes CDR1 SGHRS and CDR2 YFSETQ. Trimming shortened V by 0 bases and J by 2 bases, and 7 bases separated the two germline ends. There are 14 residues in the CDR3. The CDR3: CASSLEPFTDTQYF. CDR3 sequence (DNA): TGCGCCAGCAGCTTGGAGCCCTTCACAGATACGCAGTATTTT.

The chain is built from TRBV6-1 and TRBJ1-3; TRBD1 might be the D (6 bases). The CDR3 totals 16 residues. Germline V gene data show CDR1 as MNHNS and CDR2 as SASEGT. The V end lost 3 bases, the J end lost 0 bases, and 12 bases lay between the germline ends. CDR3 coding DNA: TGTGCCAGCAGTGATTACGGACAGCCCTCTGGAAACACCATATATTTT. Residues: CASSDYGQPSGNTIYF.

The chain links TRBV6-5 to TRBJ1-1; TRBD1 is a possible D gene (6 bases). Germline loops: CDR1 MNHEY, CDR2 SVGAGI. The CDR3 runs 15 residues. Trimming left V 0 bases short and J 10 bases short, with 18 bases between. For the CDR3, the DNA is TGTGCCAGCAGTTACTCGACGGGCAGGGGCGCGGGAGCTTTCTTT. Residues: CASSYSTGRGAGAFF.

The V gene is TRBV5-4, the J gene TRBJ2-7; 9 bases agree with TRBD1. Trimming took 4 bases from V and 6 from J; bases not matched to a gene: 11. In germline, CDR1 is SGHNT, CDR2 YYREEE (reference sequence). The CDR3 has 15 residues. The CDR3 region is CASSLQTGTGSEQYF. The CDR3 DNA is TGTGCCAGCAGCCTTCAGACCGGGACAGGGTCCGAGCAGTACTTC.

The chain employs TRBV7-9 and TRBJ2-5, with D perhaps TRBD2 (5 bases). V dropped 5 bases and J dropped 5 bases, with 15 bases sitting between them. CDR1 is SEHNR, CDR2 FQNEAQ, per germline (reference sequence). This CDR3 is built from 14 residues. The CDR3 bases are TGTGCCAGCAGCCTGAGCTCAACGGGGGAGACCCAGTACTTC. This translates into CASSLSSTGETQYF.